Listed here are 6 T cell receptor beta chains from one sample, sequenced in a study of blood T cell repertoires in COVID-19. The table came from immunoSEQ multiplex PCR; TCRdb's copy has only in-frame clones and leaves some out. This sample has around 83,000 clones, with roughly 85% found just once. The sequencing input was peripheral blood. The receptors were gathered from a man aged 45-65 years with active or convalescent COVID-19.

This rearrangement joins TRBV2 to TRBJ2-5; TRBD1 matches 9 bases. Germline V gene lookup returns CDR1 SNHLY and CDR2 FYNNEI. V trimming: 8 bases; J trimming: 0 bases; junction bases outside the gene matches: 7. The CDR3 is 15 amino acids. The CDR3 region has the DNA TGTGCCAGCTTGGGACAGGGTGAAAACCAAGAGACCCAGTACTTC. Encoded protein: CASLGQGENQETQYF.

The chain joins TRBV6-5 to TRBJ2-7; 10 nucleotides match TRBD1. Germline-derived CDR1 and CDR2 are MNHEY and SVGAGI. Germline trimming cut 6 bases from V and 3 bases from J; bases unmatched to any gene: 5. The length of the CDR3 is 14 residues. The CDR3 protein is CASRAGQGGYEQYF. The CDR3 nucleotides are TGTGCCAGCAGAGCTGGACAGGGGGGCTACGAGCAGTACTTC.

V usage is TRBV12-3 or TRBV12-4 and J usage is TRBJ2-5; 7 bases agree with TRBD1. V trimming: 5 bases; J trimming: 4 bases; junction bases outside the gene matches: 1. The CDR3 extends over 12 amino acids. The CDR3 is CASSRQGETQYF. As DNA, the CDR3 is TGTGCCAGCAGTCGACAGGGAGAGACCCAGTACTTC.

The chain combines TRBV19 with TRBJ1-1; possibly TRBD1 for D (5 bases). V was pared by 6 bases and J by 11 bases, with 19 bases between. The CDR3 sequence is 13 residues long. Germline V gives CDR1 LNHDA, CDR2 SQIVND (reference sequence). CDR3 protein: CASRSQGIGPAFF. The CDR3 DNA reads TGTGCCAGTAGATCCCAGGGTATCGGGCCGGCTTTCTTT.

This rearrangement joins TRBV19 to TRBJ1-3, with D perhaps matching TRBD1 (5 bases). This CDR3 comprises 20 residues. Per germline, CDR1 LNHDA and CDR2 SQIVND (reference sequence). V was cut by 2 bases and J by 3 bases, with 26 bases left in between. The CDR3: CASSINARGDPDKLGNTIYF. In nucleotides, the CDR3 is TGTGCCAGTAGTATAAACGCCCGGGGGGACCCCGACAAGCTTGGAAACACCATATATTTT.

This chain joins TRBV5-8 and TRBJ1-1; D perhaps matches TRBD1 (5 bases). With 0 bases removed from V and 4 bases from J, the gap between germline ends came to 10 bases. The CDR3 is 14 amino acids. Germline V gives CDR1 SGHTS, CDR2 YDEGEE. CDR3 in DNA: TGTGCCAGCAGCTTGGAAGGGGTTGGCACTGAAGCTTTCTTT. Its protein product is CASSLEGVGTEAFF.